These T cell receptor beta chains were read from a single sample in a study of T cell repertoires in cytomegalovirus infection. TCRdb independently ran MiXCR on the reads; one entry per CDR3 protein. The sample has more than 650,000 distinct CDR3 sequences, 35% seen once. The specimen sequenced was PBMCs. These receptors all stem from a human donor in good health (CMV status not recorded). Some clones in this sample may be carry-over from other donors' samples. Both conserved end residues are part of each CDR3. D genes are given only for firm matches. For some rows the clone size is stated as once, few or many, or as a class when expanded; others skip it.

>TRBV10-3|-|-|12|TRBJ1-2
CAIMVPLSGYTF
TGTGCCATCATGGTACCACTCTCTGGCTACACCTTC
>TRBV12-3/TRBV12-4|-|few|12|TRBJ1-1
CASSFFRVEAFF
TGTGCCAGCAGTTTTTTCAGGGTTGAAGCTTTCTTT
>TRBV12-3/TRBV12-4|TRBD1|-|17|TRBJ1-2
CATNGVGQGFSSYGYTF
TGTGCCACCAATGGGGTAGGACAGGGGTTTTCGAGCTATGGCTACACCTTC
>TRBV7-8|-|-|17|TRBJ1-5
CASSLAGASRSNQPQHF
TGTGCCAGCAGCTTAGCGGGAGCGAGTAGAAGCAATCAGCCCCAGCATTTT
>TRBV7-9|TRBD1|few|17|TRBJ2-3
CASSYRPGTASTDTQYF
TGTGCCAGCAGCTACCGCCCCGGGACAGCTAGCACAGATACGCAGTATTTT
>TRBV10-3|-|few|13|TRBJ1-5
CATSDSLNQPQHF
TGTGCCACCTCAGACAGTCTGAATCAGCCCCAGCATTTT
>TRBV7-2|-|-|17|TRBJ2-1
CASSDPKSGVPPNEPFF
TGTGCCAGCAGCGACCCCAAGAGCGGAGTCCCTCCCAATGAGCCGTTCTTC
>TRBV23-1|-|-|16|TRBJ2-3
CASSHHLRSTPDTQYF
TGCGCCAGCAGTCACCACCTCAGGAGCACCCCAGATACGCAGTATTTT
>TRBV6-1|-|-|15|TRBJ1-2
CASSEFGDWVDGYTF
TGTGCCAGCAGTGAATTTGGAGACTGGGTTGATGGCTACACCTTC
>TRBV19|TRBD1|-|14|TRBJ2-2
CASTGDRGRGELFF
TGTGCCAGTACGGGAGACAGGGGGCGTGGGGAGCTGTTTTTT
>TRBV9|-|few|16|TRBJ2-7
CASSVAPGHLPYEQYF
TGTGCCAGCAGCGTAGCTCCGGGACACCTCCCCTACGAGCAGTACTTC
>TRBV6-5|-|-|15|TRBJ1-1
CASSYIRGRKTEAFF
TGTGCCAGCAGTTACATCCGGGGGAGAAAGACTGAAGCTTTCTTT
>TRBV6-6|TRBD2|-|13|TRBJ2-7
CASSSGGREEQYF
TGTGCCAGCAGTTCTGGTGGGAGGGAGGAGCAGTACTTC
>TRBV12-3/TRBV12-4|-|few|13|TRBJ1-1
CASSSKFPAVAFF
TGTGCCAGCAGTTCCAAGTTCCCAGCAGTGGCTTTCTTT
>TRBV6-6|-|-|14|TRBJ2-3
CASSYFLNTDTQYF
TGTGCCAGCAGTTACTTCTTAAACACAGATACGCAGTATTTT
>TRBV7-8|TRBD2|-|16|TRBJ2-3
CASSFRLAGSTDTQYF
TGTGCCAGCAGCTTTCGCCTAGCGGGTAGCACAGATACGCAGTATTTT
>TRBV28|-|few|15|TRBJ1-5
CASSLREGGNQPQHF
TGTGCCAGCAGTTTACGGGAAGGGGGCAATCAGCCCCAGCATTTT
>TRBV29-1|TRBD1|-|15|TRBJ2-2
CSVGTGALITGELFF
TGCAGCGTTGGAACAGGGGCGCTTATAACCGGGGAGCTGTTTTTT
>TRBV12-3/TRBV12-4|TRBD2|once|17|TRBJ2-2
CASSLASAGGNTGELFF
TGTGCCAGCAGTTTAGCTTCGGCGGGAGGGAACACCGGGGAGCTGTTTTTT
>TRBV7-9|TRBD1|many|14|TRBJ1-1
CASSFGQGNTEAFF
TGTGCCAGCAGCTTTGGACAGGGGAACACTGAAGCTTTCTTT
>TRBV7-8|-|many|19|TRBJ1-1
CASSLGIGGRVALNTEAFF
TGTGCCAGCAGCTTAGGGATCGGGGGGCGAGTGGCCTTGAATACTGAAGCTTTCTTT
>TRBV2|-|-|17|TRBJ1-4
CATEKPPDTTTNEKLFF
TGTGCCACCGAAAAACCCCCGGACACCACAACTAATGAAAAACTGTTTTTT
>TRBV12-3/TRBV12-4|-|many|13|TRBJ1-1
CASSQTENTEAFF
TGTGCCAGTAGTCAGACAGAGAACACTGAAGCTTTCTTT
>TRBV6-6|TRBD1|-|14|TRBJ1-1
CAIREPGQGTEAFF
TGTGCCATCAGGGAGCCGGGACAGGGCACTGAAGCTTTCTTT
>TRBV7-4|-|-|15|TRBJ2-5
CASSLVKGLQETQYF
TGTGCCAGCAGCTTAGTGAAGGGATTGCAAGAGACCCAGTACTTC
>TRBV4-2|-|few|14|TRBJ1-3
CASSLPSDGNTIYF
TGTGCCAGCAGCCTCCCCTCGGATGGAAACACCATATATTTT
>TRBV28|-|few|12|TRBJ1-2
CASSQLIGGYTF
TGTGCCAGCAGCCAACTCATAGGGGGCTACACCTTC
>TRBV4-1|-|-|15|TRBJ1-3
CASSQDVPHGNTIYF
TGCGCCAGCAGCCAAGATGTACCCCACGGAAACACCATATATTTT
>TRBV30|-|-|13|TRBJ1-5
CAWEEGEGQPQPF
TGTGCCTGGGAAGAGGGTGAGGGGCAGCCCCAGCCTTTT
>TRBV7-8|-|-|17|TRBJ1-3
CASSLEVGLRSGNTIYF
TGTGCCAGCAGCTTAGAAGTGGGTTTACGCTCTGGAAACACCATATATTTT
>TRBV7-2|-|few|16|TRBJ1-6
CASSLFRGGLDSPLHF
TGTGCCAGCAGCTTATTTAGGGGGGGCCTGGATTCACCCCTCCACTTT
>TRBV7-3|TRBD1|-|14|TRBJ2-2
CASSPLDRAGELFF
TGTGCCAGCAGCCCACTCGACAGGGCCGGGGAGCTGTTTTTT
>TRBV6-1|-|few|11|TRBJ1-1
CASSAGVEAFF
TGTGCCAGCAGTGCAGGGGTAGAAGCTTTCTTT
>TRBV10-3|TRBD2|-|16|TRBJ2-2
CAISPRTSGDGGELFF
TGTGCCATCAGTCCTCGGACTAGCGGTGACGGAGGGGAGCTGTTTTTT
>TRBV5-5|TRBD2|-|16|TRBJ2-3
CASSLALAGLTDTQYF
TGTGCCAGCAGCTTGGCACTAGCGGGTCTCACAGATACGCAGTATTTT
>TRBV10-3|TRBD1|-|16|TRBJ1-4
CAISEQGQATNEKLFF
TGTGCCATCAGTGAACAGGGACAGGCAACTAATGAAAAACTGTTTTTT
>TRBV10-3|TRBD2|-|15|TRBJ2-3
CAISDQREPTDTQYF
TGTGCCATCAGTGACCAGCGGGAACCAACAGATACGCAGTATTTT
>TRBV12-3/TRBV12-4|TRBD1|-|15|TRBJ1-1
CASSYRQGRGTEAFF
TGTGCCAGCAGTTACAGACAGGGGAGGGGAACTGAAGCTTTCTTT
>TRBV28|-|few|12|TRBJ1-1
CASSTPGTEAFF
TGTGCCAGCAGCACTCCGGGCACTGAAGCTTTCTTT
>TRBV27|TRBD2|-|16|TRBJ2-1
CASVPSRSGSLDEQLF
TGTGCCAGCGTGCCGAGTCGAAGCGGGAGTTTAGATGAGCAGTTATTC
>TRBV12-3/TRBV12-4|TRBD1|few|16|TRBJ1-1
CASSRQGTGGFTEAFF
TGTGCCAGCAGTAGGCAAGGGACAGGGGGATTCACTGAAGCTTTCTTT
>TRBV6-5|-|few|12|TRBJ1-1
CASSYSGGAAFF
TGTGCCAGCAGTTACTCCGGGGGAGCTGCTTTCTTT
>TRBV28|-|-|15|TRBJ2-2
CASTLWGGPTGELFF
TGTGCCAGCACCCTTTGGGGGGGGCCCACCGGGGAGCTGTTTTTT